The 19 T cell receptor beta chains reported below all come from one sample, sequenced in a study of blood T cell repertoires in COVID-19. The method was immunoSEQ multiplex PCR; TCRdb's version includes in-frame clones alone and lacks a portion of them. The table records approximately 250,000 clones, approximately 90% of them present only once. Sequencing was performed on PBMCs or T cells enriched from blood (not recorded which). Source of these receptors: a woman aged 25 to 39 who had recovered from COVID-19.

The chain combines TRBV29-1 with TRBJ1-2, with D possibly TRBD1 on 5 matching bases. This CDR3 has 11 residues. Germline V lookup: CDR1 SQVTM, CDR2 ANQGSEA. The V end lost 5 bases, the J end lost 4 bases, and 8 bases lay between the germline ends. The CDR3 nucleotides are TGCAGCGTTCCTAGGGGCTATGGCTACACCTTC. Residues: CSVPRGYGYTF.

This sequence joins TRBV27 and TRBJ2-1; unclear D gene. The CDR3 is 14 residues long. Trimming pared 5 bases from V and 1 base from J, leaving 9 bases between. The germline CDR1 and CDR2 sequences are MNHEY and SMNVEV (reference sequence). The CDR3 reads CASSPTFSYNEQFF. Here the CDR3 DNA reads TGTGCCAGCAGTCCGACTTTTTCCTACAATGAGCAGTTCTTC.

The V gene is TRBV27, the J gene TRBJ2-1, with TRBD1 identical over 7 bases. V shed 1 base, J shed 6 bases, and the junction held 3 bases outside the gene matches. The germline CDR1 and CDR2 sequences are MNHEY and SMNVEV (reference sequence). The length of the CDR3 is 14 residues. The CDR3: CASSLLGQTNEQFF. Here the CDR3 DNA reads TGTGCCAGCAGTTTATTGGGACAGACCAATGAGCAGTTCTTC.

This sequence joins TRBV27 and TRBJ2-1; TRBD1 might be the D (6 bases). The length of the CDR3 is 16 residues. The ends were cut back, 2 bases at V and 7 bases at J, with 18 bases in the middle. The germline CDR1 and CDR2 sequences are MNHEY and SMNVEV (reference sequence). CDR3 loop: CASSLVGTPSWNEQFF. The CDR3 DNA sequence: TGTGCCAGCAGTTTAGTGGGGACACCTTCTTGGAATGAGCAGTTCTTC.

Comment on this clone: The junction differs from germline at one of its ends, possibly a read error. The DNA for the CDR3 is TGTGCCAGCAGCTTAGTATTCACCAGGGGCTCTGAAGAACTGTTTTTT. The encoded protein is CASSLVFTRGSEELFF. The chain has TRBV7-6 and TRBJ1-4; maybe TRBD1 (6 bases). This CDR3 region has 16 residues. Germline V CDR1 and CDR2: SGHVS, FNYEAQ.

J is TRBJ2-1 and V is TRBV5-4; 7 positions match TRBD1. Trimming removed 4 bases from V and 10 bases from J; junction bases left unmatched: 20. CDR1 and CDR2 (germline): SGHNT, YYREEE (reference sequence). The CDR3 is made up of 17 amino acids. For the CDR3, the DNA is TGTGCCAGCAGCGGTGGGGGCCTAGGACAGGCCCGACGGGAGCAGTTCTTC. It specifies CASSGGGLGQARREQFF.

The chain carries TRBV7-2 and TRBJ2-1, with TRBD2 identical over 12 bases. The V gene's germline CDR1 is SGHTA and CDR2 FQGNSA. V lost 1 base and J lost 14; bases outside the gene matches: 12. The CDR3 extends over 16 amino acids. CDR3 coding DNA: TGTGCCAGCAGCTTAGAGGCTAGCGGGAGGGTATCCCGAGAGTTCTTC. It yields the protein CASSLEASGRVSREFF.

The gene calls are TRBV9 and TRBJ2-5; 9 nucleotides align to TRBD2. The germline V gene encodes CDR1 SGDLS and CDR2 YYNGEE. The ends lost 0 bases at V and 4 bases at J; junction bases unmatched: 4. The CDR3 has 15 residues. The CDR3 DNA reads as TGTGCCAGCAGCGTAGGGGTAGCGGGAGTAGAGACCCAGTACTTC. Translated, it gives CASSVGVAGVETQYF.

This clone was counted a few times. The rearrangement links TRBV15 to TRBJ1-5; D is undetermined. CDR1 is LNHNV, CDR2 YYDKDF, per germline (reference sequence). V lost 1 base, J lost 3 bases, and 10 bases lay in between. This CDR3 is built from 15 residues. The CDR3 nucleotides are TGTGCCACCAGCAGAGGCCTGGGCCACAATCAGCCCCAGCATTTT. This codes for CATSRGLGHNQPQHF.

The V gene is TRBV28, the J gene TRBJ1-2; D gene unclear. Trimming removed 2 bases at V and 6 bases at J, with 10 bases between. The germline CDR1 and CDR2 sequences are MDHEN and SYDVKM. The CDR3 is 13 amino acids. The CDR3: CASSLLVGDGYTF. DNA of the CDR3: TGTGCCAGCAGTTTACTCGTGGGCGATGGCTACACCTTC.

The V and J genes are TRBV4-3 and TRBJ2-3; 9 nucleotides match TRBD2. The CDR3 is made up of 14 amino acids. Germline CDR1 LGHNA, CDR2 YSLEER. The V and J ends lost 5 bases and 5 bases, in that order; junction bases with no gene match: 5. Here the CDR3 reads CASSDGLAIDTQYF. The CDR3 DNA reads TGCGCCAGCAGCGACGGACTAGCGATAGATACGCAGTATTTT.

This rearrangement joins TRBV27 to TRBJ2-2, with 7 bases fitting TRBD2. The CDR3 runs to 18 residues. Germline V gene sequence: CDR1 MNHEY, CDR2 SMNVEV (reference sequence). With 5 bases clipped from V and 7 bases from J, the junction kept 19 bases outside the gene matches. CDR3 DNA: TGTGCCAGCAGTCTAGGACCCTCCGGCGGGAGCCTTGGCGGGGAGCTGTTTTTT. Its protein product is CASSLGPSGGSLGGELFF.

In DNA form, the CDR3 reads TGCGCCAGCAGCTTGGGAGCCGTAAATGAGCAGTTCTTC. It yields the protein CASSLGAVNEQFF. The V gene is TRBV5-1, the J gene TRBJ2-1; D uncertain. The CDR3 length is 13 residues. V dropped 0 bases and J dropped 7 bases, with 8 bases sitting between them. Germline CDR1 is SGHRS and CDR2 is YFSETQ.

J is TRBJ1-2 and V is TRBV4-3, with D possibly being TRBD1 (5 bases). Germline CDR1 reads LGHNA; CDR2 reads YSLEER. The germline V and J ends were trimmed by 1 base and 4 bases, with 13 bases remaining between them. The CDR3 covers 15 residues. Written as DNA, the CDR3 is TGCGCCAGCAGCCAAGCGCGGGGGATGACCTATGGCTACACCTTC. Translating gives CASSQARGMTYGYTF.

As concerns this clone: Different DNA sequences within this sample yield the same CDR3. The genes are TRBV19 and TRBJ1-1; TRBD1 matches 9 bases. With 6 bases clipped from V and 3 bases from J, the junction kept 2 bases outside the gene matches. The V gene's germline CDR1 is LNHDA and CDR2 SQIVND (reference sequence). The CDR3 is made up of 13 amino acids. The CDR3 reads CASSRDRDTEAFF. DNA for the CDR3: TGTGCCAGTAGCAGGGACAGGGACACTGAAGCTTTCTTT.

The chain is built from TRBV4-2 and TRBJ2-2; 8 nucleotides align to TRBD1. This CDR3 has 15 amino acids. Trimming at V came to 1 base and at J to 5 bases, leaving 3 bases not matched to a gene. Germline V gene sequence: CDR1 LGHNA, CDR2 YNFKEQ. The CDR3, as DNA: TGTGCCAGCAGCCAAGCAGGGGGCGTTACCGGGGAGCTGTTTTTT. It yields the protein CASSQAGGVTGELFF.

The V and J genes are TRBV21-1 and TRBJ2-7; TRBD1, the D gene given by the table, was not confirmed from the DNA. TRBV21-1 is described as a pseudogene. CDR3 length: 15 amino acids. CDR3 nucleotide sequence: TGTGCCAGCAGCAAACTCCCGGGACAAGCTTACGAGCAGTACTTC. Translating it yields CASSKLPGQAYEQYF.

The chain couples TRBV7-2 to TRBJ1-1, with 8 bases lining up with TRBD1. Germline assignment: CDR1 SGHTA and CDR2 FQGNSA. The J segment lost 1 base and the V segment lost 5 bases, leaving 6 bases of the junction unmatched. The CDR3 is made up of 15 amino acids. CDR3: CASSPRTGQNTEAFF. CDR3 coding DNA: TGTGCCAGCAGCCCCCGGACAGGGCAGAACACTGAAGCTTTCTTT. Combining the CDR3 with reference TRBV7-2 and TRBJ1-1 gives the whole variable domain GAGVSQSPSNKVTEKGKDVELRCDPISGHTALYWYRQSLGQGLEFLIYFQGNSAPDKSGLPSDRFSAERTGGSVSTLTIQRTQQEDSAVYLCASSPRTGQNTEAFFGQGTRLTVV.

In regard to this clone: Other DNA sequences in the sample encode the same CDR3. V and J are TRBV3-1 (or the pseudogene TRBV3-2) and TRBJ1-1; D unresolved. The CDR3 is made up of 13 amino acids. Trimming took 4 bases from V and 4 from J, leaving 10 bases between them. Germline CDR1 and CDR2: LGHDT and YNNKEL (reference sequence). The CDR3 here is CASSPPGSTEAFF. In DNA form, the CDR3 reads TGTGCCAGCAGCCCCCCGGGGAGCACTGAAGCTTTCTTT.